The 27 T cell receptor beta chains in this list originate from one sample, sequenced in a study of glioma-infiltrating T cells. TCR alpha and beta CDR3 regions were amplified from RNA using iRepertoire nested multiplex PCR. TCRdb re-called the multiplex PCR reads with MiXCR, one entry per CDR3 protein. The table lists approximately 400,000 distinct CDR3 sequences, around 38% of them singletons, with more than 10% in the top ten. The sequencing input was glioma tissue, nonneoplastic brain tissue, or PBMCs (not recorded which). The receptors come from a human donor with low-grade glioma or glioblastoma, undergoing nonglioma brain surgery, or in good health (not recorded which).

The chain uses TRBV3-1 and TRBJ2-7; D could derive from TRBD1 or TRBD2 (5 bases each). Trimming removed 4 bases from V and 2 bases from J, with 21 bases in between. This CDR3 is 17 amino acids long. Germline V gives CDR1 LGHDT, CDR2 YNNKEL (reference sequence). The CDR3 coding sequence is TGTGCCAGCAGCCTCGGGACCCGATTTCTGCCGGCCTACGAGCAGTACTTC. This codes for CASSLGTRFLPAYEQYF.

The chain links TRBV28 to TRBJ1-1; D gene ambiguous. The V gene's germline CDR1 is MDHEN and CDR2 SYDVKM. The CDR3 loop spans 14 amino acids. The V and J ends lost 1 base and 1 base respectively, with 7 bases between them. CDR3 DNA sequence: TGTGCCAGCAGTTTATTTTGCAGGAACACTGAAGCTTTCTTT. It specifies CASSLFCRNTEAFF.

This clonotype has only a few counts. V and J are TRBV6-5 and TRBJ2-2; TRBD2 agrees at 12 bases. The ends lost 0 bases at V and 6 bases at J; junction bases unmatched: 14. The germline CDR1 and CDR2 sequences are MNHEY and SVGAGI. The CDR3 covers 20 residues. The DNA for the CDR3 is TGTGCCAGCAGTTACTCACTGACTAGCGGGAGTGTTTTGTCTCCCGGGGAGCTGTTTTTT. It is translated as CASSYSLTSGSVLSPGELFF.

This clonotype was seen a handful of times. This chain uses TRBV7-3 with TRBJ1-4, with D perhaps matching TRBD1 (5 bases). The CDR3 loop spans 15 amino acids. V lost 0 bases and J lost 5, with 10 bases in between. Germline-derived CDR1 and CDR2 are SGHTA and FQGTGA. As DNA, the CDR3 is TGTGCCAGCAGCTTAACTGGTGGGGGGAATGAAAAACTGTTTTTT. It translates to CASSLTGGGNEKLFF.

This clonotype was detected only a few times. This sequence joins TRBV5-4 and TRBJ1-4; possible D gene TRBD1, 5 bases. V shed 4 bases and J shed 5 bases, with 12 bases lying between them. The CDR3 is 14 amino acids. Germline V gene sequence: CDR1 SGHNT, CDR2 YYREEE (reference sequence). The DNA of the CDR3 is TGTGCCAGCAGCCAGACCAGGGCGAATGAAAAACTGTTTTTT. As protein: CASSQTRANEKLFF. The full variable domain, rest sourced from reference TRBV5-4 and TRBJ1-4, is ETGVTQSPTHLIKTRGQQVTLRCSSQSGHNTVSWYQQALGQGPQFIFQYYREEENGRGNFPPRFSGLQFPNYSSELNVNALELDDSALYLCASSQTRANEKLFFGSGTQLSVL.

This clonotype was observed a few times. The V call is TRBV7-2, the J call TRBJ2-7, with 9 bases matching TRBD1. CDR3 length: 14 residues. The ends lost 5 bases at V and 4 bases at J; junction bases unmatched: 6. The germline gives CDR1 SGHTA, CDR2 FQGNSA. The chain's CDR3 is CASSRTGGAYEQYF. CDR3 bases: TGTGCCAGCAGCCGCACAGGGGGCGCGTACGAGCAGTACTTC.

The V gene is TRBV20-1, the J gene TRBJ2-1; TRBD2 matches 8 bases. CDR1 and CDR2 (germline): DFQATT, SNEGSKA (reference sequence). The CDR3 is 14 amino acids. With V trimmed by 3 bases and J by 5 bases, 6 bases remained unmatched. CDR3 nucleotide sequence: TGCAGTGCTAGCGCTGTTAGCGGGAACAATGAGCAGTTCTTC. This codes for CSASAVSGNNEQFF.

A remark on this clonotype: The junction and the germline gene differ at one end; a read error may be behind it. CDR3: CTSSLGQGNDYGYTF. CDR3 in DNA: TGTACCAGCAGCTTGGGACAGGGAAACGACTATGGCTACACCTTC. The rearrangement links TRBV7-9 to TRBJ1-2, with 9 bases lining up with TRBD1. CDR1 is SEHNR and CDR2 is FQNEAQ in the germline V gene (reference sequence). This CDR3 is 15 amino acids long.

About this clonotype itself: Possible read error: a much larger clone is one base away. The CDR3 spells CASSLRINTEASF. The CDR3 region has the DNA TGTGCCAGCAGTTTAAGGATCAACACTGAAGCTTCCTTT. The V call is TRBV27, the J call TRBJ1-1; D call uncertain. This CDR3 is 13 amino acids long. Germline assignment: CDR1 MNHEY and CDR2 SMNVEV (reference sequence).

As regards this clonotype: The junction departs from the called germline gene at one end, perhaps through a read error. The rearrangement uses TRBV4-2 and TRBJ2-4; TRBD1 or TRBD2 may be the D gene (5 bases each). The CDR3 length is 14 residues. Germline CDR1 is LGHNA and CDR2 is YNFKEQ. This CDR3 reads CASRQEGPQNIQYF. DNA for the CDR3: TGTGCCAGCAGACAAGAGGGACCCCAAAACATTCAGTACTTC.

DNA for the CDR3: TGCGCCAGCAGCCACCCAACAGGGCCCCTGGTGGGGTACACCTTC. Amino acids: CASSHPTGPLVGYTF. The chain combines TRBV4-1 with TRBJ1-2; a possible D gene is TRBD1 (6 bases). The CDR3 contains 15 residues. The V end was cut by 3 bases, the J end by 11 bases, with 22 bases between. Germline values: CDR1 MGHRA, CDR2 YSYEKL.

The chain links TRBV3-1 to TRBJ2-5; D unclear. The germline CDR1 and CDR2 sequences are LGHDT and YNNKEL (reference sequence). V was clipped by 0 bases and J by 5 bases, with 10 bases between them. CDR3 length equals 14 residues. The CDR3 loop is CASSQEVPPETQYF. The DNA of the CDR3 is TGTGCCAGCAGCCAAGAAGTCCCACCCGAGACCCAGTACTTC.

Notes on this clonotype: The junction departs from the called germline gene at one end, perhaps through a read error. The chain couples TRBV28 to TRBJ1-1; 7 bases align to TRBD1. CDR3 length equals 15 residues. Germline assignment: CDR1 MDHEN and CDR2 SYDVKM. Here the CDR3 DNA reads TGTGCCAGCTGGAAAAAAGGGGGCTTGAACACTGAAGCTTCCTTT. It specifies CASWKKGGLNTEASF.

This clonotype was recorded once. The rearrangement links TRBV28 to TRBJ2-7; a possible D gene is TRBD1 (5 bases). The J call may be faulty, since TRBJ2-1 better matches the DNA end. The CDR3 loop spans 15 amino acids. CDR1 is MDHEN and CDR2 is SYDVKM in the germline V gene. For the CDR3, the DNA is TGTGCCAGCAGTTTATCTCAGGGAAACTCCTACGAGCAGTTCTTC. It translates to CASSLSQGNSYEQFF.

This clonotype was seen a single time. The chain has TRBV12-5 and TRBJ2-1; 8 bases align to TRBD2. This CDR3 comprises 13 residues. Germline loops: CDR1 LGHNT, CDR2 FRNRAP. J gave up 12 bases and V 1 base, and 5 bases lay outside the gene matches. As DNA, the CDR3 is TGTGCTAGTGGTTTGGCACCCGCGGGAGGGCAGTTCTTC. This gives the protein CASGLAPAGGQFF.

As for this clonotype: An end of the junction differs from the germline gene, which may be a read error. The rearrangement links TRBV7-2 to TRBJ1-4; D remains unclear. CDR1 SGHTA and CDR2 FQGNSA come from the germline V gene. CDR3 length equals 15 residues. The CDR3: CASSLAHLKREKLFF. CDR3 nucleotide sequence: TGTGCCAGCAGCCTAGCGCACCTGAAACGCGAAAAACTGTTTTTT.

The V gene is TRBV19, the J gene TRBJ2-7, with D perhaps being TRBD1 or TRBD2 (5 bases each). The J call may be in error: the DNA end matches TRBJ2-1 better. Germline values: CDR1 LNHDA, CDR2 SQIVND (reference sequence). The CDR3 has 14 residues. CDR3 loop: CASSIGTEPYEQFF. The CDR3 DNA follows: TGTGCCAGTAGTATTGGGACGGAACCCTACGAGCAGTTCTTC.

Remarks on this clonotype: Mismatch with germline at one junction end may stem from a read error. The gene calls are TRBV11-2 and TRBJ2-7, with no clear D. There are 13 residues in the CDR3. Germline V gene lookup returns CDR1 SGHAT and CDR2 FQNNGV. This CDR3 reads CASSPTILAEQYF. The CDR3 DNA reads TGTGCCAGCAGCCCGACGATCCTGGCCGAGCAATACTTC. The entire variable domain, with the rest obtained from reference TRBV11-2 and TRBJ2-7, is as follows: EAGVAQSPRYKIIEKRQSVAFWCNPISGHATLYWYQQILGQGPKLLIQFQNNGVVDDSQLPKDRFSAERLKGVDSTLKIQPAKLEDSAVYLCASSPTILAEQYFGPGTRLTVT.

This clonotype appeared a few times. The V call is TRBV7-2, the J call TRBJ2-7; 9 nucleotides match TRBD1. V trimming: 3 bases; J trimming: 3 bases; junction bases outside the gene matches: 3. The CDR3 has 14 amino acids. Germline CDR1 is SGHTA and CDR2 is FQGNSA. The CDR3 DNA follows: TGTGCCAGCAGCTTCAGGACAGGGGACTACGAGCAGTACTTC. It yields the protein CASSFRTGDYEQYF.

On this clonotype itself: A much larger clone is a single base away; this may be a read error. This is likely a read error, given that the CDR3 carries no conserved phenylalanine or tryptophan at its end. The V gene is TRBV6-2 or TRBV6-3, the J gene TRBJ1-1; D ambiguous. Germline-derived CDR1 and CDR2 are MNHEY and SVGEGT. The CDR3 runs to 12 residues. V lost 6 bases to trimming and J lost 1 base, with 6 bases between them. CDR3 loop: CASSRENTEAFL. In DNA, the CDR3 is TGTGCCAGCAGCCGGGAGAACACTGAAGCTTTCCTT.

The J gene is TRBJ1-3, the V gene TRBV20-1; possible D gene TRBD1, 6 bases. The CDR3 totals 13 residues. Germline V CDR1 and CDR2: DFQATT, SNEGSKA (reference sequence). The ends were cut back, 6 bases at V and 2 bases at J, with 11 bases in the middle. The CDR3 protein is CSATGGPGNTIYF. CDR3 DNA sequence: TGCAGTGCCACTGGGGGGCCTGGAAACACCATATATTTT.

The table lists this clonotype with a few counts. V is TRBV7-6 and J is TRBJ2-6; no clear D gene. CDR3 length: 19 amino acids. CDR1 SGHVS and CDR2 FNYEAQ come from the germline V gene. Trimming took off 0 bases at V and 3 bases at J, with 18 bases between the two ends. The CDR3 spells CASSLARPLGPNGANVLTF. CDR3 nucleotide sequence: TGTGCCAGCAGCTTAGCGCGGCCCTTAGGTCCCAATGGGGCCAACGTCCTGACTTTC. The whole variable domain, filled in from reference TRBV7-6 and TRBJ2-6, reads GAGVSQSPRYKVTKRGQDVALRCDPISGHVSLYWYRQALGQGPEFLTYFNYEAQQDKSGLPNDRFSAERPEGSISTLTIQRTEQRDSAMYRCASSLARPLGPNGANVLTFGAGSRLTVL.

This clonotype was observed at least ten times. Here the CDR3 reads CASGQRPTDTQYF. The CDR3 nucleotides read TGTGCTTCCGGACAGCGGCCCACAGATACGCAGTATTTT. V is TRBV6-1 and J is TRBJ2-3, with a possible D match to TRBD1 (6 bases). CDR3 length: 13 amino acids. Germline CDR1 and CDR2: MNHNS and SASEGT.

The V and J genes are TRBV2 and TRBJ2-3; D might be TRBD1 or TRBD2, each matching 5 bases. Germline loops: CDR1 SNHLY, CDR2 FYNNEI. The CDR3 runs 13 residues. With 11 bases removed from V and 2 bases from J, the gap between germline ends came to 14 bases. CDR3 sequence: CALERGSTDTQYF. CDR3 nucleotides: TGTGCCCTCGAGAGGGGTTCCACAGATACGCAGTATTTT.

This clonotype was counted at least ten times. The gene calls are TRBV27 and TRBJ2-7, with TRBD2 matching 8 bases. The CDR3 is made up of 13 amino acids. Trimming at V came to 2 bases and at J to 7 bases, leaving 4 bases not matched to a gene. CDR1 MNHEY and CDR2 SMNVEV come from the germline V gene (reference sequence). CDR3 nucleotide sequence: TGTGCCAGCAGTTTAAATCGCGGGAGGGAGCAGTACTTC. It yields the protein CASSLNRGREQYF.

This clonotype has at least ten counts. V gene TRBV6-2 or TRBV6-3 combines with J gene TRBJ1-5; 7 positions match TRBD1. This CDR3 contains 15 residues. The V gene end was trimmed by 4 bases and the J gene end by 2 bases; junction bases not matched to a gene: 5. The germline CDR1 and CDR2 sequences are MNHEY and SVGEGT. The CDR3 reads CASSSQGEGNQPQHF. The CDR3 DNA reads TGTGCCAGCAGTTCCCAGGGGGAAGGCAATCAGCCCCAGCATTTT.

The chain is built from TRBV5-4 and TRBJ1-6; the D gene is possibly TRBD1 (5 bases). The CDR3 has 15 residues. V was clipped by 0 bases and J by 4 bases, with 8 bases between them. CDR1 is SGHNT, CDR2 YYREEE, per germline (reference sequence). The DNA for the CDR3 is TGTGCCAGCAGCTTGGACGGGGGGTATAATTCACCCCTCCACTTT. As protein: CASSLDGGYNSPLHF.